The entry below gives a single TCR beta chain sequence along with its context. Its frequency places this clonotype as large (0.1 to 1%); no count is recorded. The antigen this receptor binds is unknown. This sample stems from a study of CD8 T cells in cerebrospinal fluid in Alzheimer's disease (TCRdb year 2020). Study-level background: The study used two single-cell methods, plate-based nested PCR sequencing and droplet-based sequencing, to evaluate clonal expansion of CSF T cells. This study tested whether clonally expanded T cells could be found in cerebrospinal fluid from healthy elderly individuals and from patients with neurodegenerative disease. In the droplet-based CSF analysis comparing patients with controls, there were roughly 9 healthy controls (fewer than 11,000 cells) and roughly 9 patients with MCI or Alzheimer's disease (10,391 cells). The CSF gene-expression analysis, which included patients with Parkinson's disease, covered a total of approximately 22 samples. The full study reports these points: The EBV-specific clones were neither the most highly expanded clones nor enriched among patients. Compared with controls, patients with MCI or Alzheimer's disease had a higher percentage of their CSF TCRs made up by the single largest clone. The overall clonality comparison included only samples with detectable clones (about eleven healthy, 5 MCI, 5 AD, 6 PD). Finding EBV-specific TCRs in CSF, the authors cautioned, does not establish a causal link between EBV and Alzheimer's disease. In pooled data, a highly expanded clone (at least 3% of TCRs) occurred in 1 of 10 healthy subjects versus 4 of 6 Alzheimer's patients.

Receptor amplification or capture employed 10x single-cell sequencing. 10X Genomics single-cell V(D)J and 5' gene-expression libraries were used to profile CSF cells. An Illumina NextSeq550 was used to sequence the CSF single-cell TCR libraries. From the authors' description of their analysis: After V(D)J reads were mapped to the vdj-GRCh38 alts ensemble 2.0.0 reference, the Cell Ranger vdj pipeline was used to analyse the reads. Clonotypes were defined as cell barcodes sharing the same set of productive CDR3 nucleotide sequences. Clonotype information was added to Seurat v3.0 gene-expression metadata to link clonality with transcriptional profiles. Any CSF cell with more than 1,800 genes, more than 7,500 UMIs or more than 10% mitochondrial reads was removed. To identify TCRs with known antigen specificity, CDR3-beta sequences were compared against VDJdb. The network analysis of clone sharing was performed with the R package qgraph and was limited to TCRs that had complete alpha and beta chains. After reprocessing by TCRdb, each CDR3 protein sequence is one entry, and no DNA is given. Clone size and V and J calls follow TCRdb, not the original study. This sample's clone table shows roughly 1,200 distinct CDR3 sequences. The ten largest clonotypes hold roughly 8% of the sample.

Every participant was in good physical condition and had no acute infectious disease. Biomarkers including neurofilament, amyloid-beta and tau were used to confirm neurodegeneration in the patients. Live CSF cells for droplet-based sequencing were sorted with a live/dead marker. CSF was obtained by lumbar puncture, and immune cells were pelleted by centrifugation at 300g. CSF samples were inspected for red blood cells, and any blood-contaminated sample was excluded. CSF cells were cryopreserved in freezing medium, frozen overnight at -80 degrees C, and subsequently stored in liquid nitrogen. CSF samples were stored for less than seven months before analysis. This clonotype was sampled from a human donor with Alzheimer's disease. Material: cerebrospinal fluid.

The CDR3 protein: CASRWAGGHNEQFF. This chain is built from TRBV12-3 or TRBV12-4 and TRBJ2-1; without DNA, the TCRdb call of TRBD1 cannot be checked. The CDR3 contains 14 residues, cysteine and phenylalanine counted. No DNA is given.